This T cell receptor beta chain was identified in a study of CD8 T cells in ankylosing spondylitis. Study-level points and caveats: There was a TCR beta motif, made of several highly homologous variants, that appeared characteristic of ankylosing spondylitis blood. Reportedly, significant enrichment of disease-linked clones occurred in matched ankylosing spondylitis synovial fluid.

The sample holds many counts of this clonotype. Its specificity is not known. It was by quantitative 5'-RACE with molecular barcodes that TCR beta libraries were made. TCRdb reprocessed the 5' RACE reads via MiXCR and lists one record per CDR3 protein. The sample carries 150,000 to 200,000 distinct CDR3 sequences, 10% to 15% recorded once. The V end lost 2 bases, the J end lost 3 bases, and 12 bases lay between the germline ends. CDR1 and CDR2 (germline): SGHDT, YYEEEE. The CDR3 totals 15 residues. The sequence was obtained from a female donor with ankylosing spondylitis or in good health (not recorded which). The V and J genes are TRBV5-6 and TRBJ2-4; D is perhaps TRBD1 (6 bases). The sample comprised blood, either unsorted or a sorted T cell fraction (not recorded which). CDR3 region: CASSLLGAGKNIQYF. The CDR3 DNA is TGTGCCAGCAGCTTATTGGGGGCTGGCAAAAACATTCAGTACTTC.